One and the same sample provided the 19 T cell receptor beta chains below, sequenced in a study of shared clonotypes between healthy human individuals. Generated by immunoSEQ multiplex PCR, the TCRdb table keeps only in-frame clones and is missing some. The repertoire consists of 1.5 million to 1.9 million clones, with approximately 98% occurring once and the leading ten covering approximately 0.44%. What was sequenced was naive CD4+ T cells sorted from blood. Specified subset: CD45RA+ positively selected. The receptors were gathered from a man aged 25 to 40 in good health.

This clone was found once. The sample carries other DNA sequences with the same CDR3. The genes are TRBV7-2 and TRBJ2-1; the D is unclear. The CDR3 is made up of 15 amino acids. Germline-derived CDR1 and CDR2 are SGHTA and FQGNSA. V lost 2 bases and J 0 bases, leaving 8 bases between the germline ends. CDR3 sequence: CASSLRLSSYNEQFF. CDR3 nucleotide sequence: TGTGCCAGCAGCTTACGGCTAAGCTCCTACAATGAGCAGTTCTTC.

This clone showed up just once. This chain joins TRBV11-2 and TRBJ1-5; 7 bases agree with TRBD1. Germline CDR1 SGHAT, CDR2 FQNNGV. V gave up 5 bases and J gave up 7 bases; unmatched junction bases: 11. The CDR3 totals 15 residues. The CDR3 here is CASSPRDGGGQPQHF. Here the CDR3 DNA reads TGTGCCAGCAGCCCACGGGACGGAGGGGGCCAGCCCCAGCATTTT.

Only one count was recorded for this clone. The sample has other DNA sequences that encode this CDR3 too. The CDR3, as DNA: TGTGCCAGCAGCGCCGGGACGGCATCCTCCTACGAGCAGTACTTC. It translates to CASSAGTASSYEQYF. This sequence joins TRBV5-4 and TRBJ2-7; either TRBD1 or TRBD2 may fit D (5 bases each). The CDR3 extends over 15 amino acids. Trimming stripped 4 bases from V and 0 bases from J, with 14 bases between. Germline V CDR1 and CDR2: SGHNT, YYREEE (reference sequence).

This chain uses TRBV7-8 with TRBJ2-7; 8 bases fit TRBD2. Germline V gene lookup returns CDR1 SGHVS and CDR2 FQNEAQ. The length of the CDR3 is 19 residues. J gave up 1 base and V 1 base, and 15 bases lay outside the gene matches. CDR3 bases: TGTGCCAGCAGCTTAGACCTCTGGCCAGCGGGAGATGCTTCCTACGAGCAGTACTTC. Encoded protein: CASSLDLWPAGDASYEQYF.

In DNA, the CDR3 is TGTGCCAGCAGCTTGAGTGCTTCTGCGGCCGAGCAGTACTTC. Amino acids: CASSLSASAAEQYF. The rearrangement links TRBV11-2 to TRBJ2-7; no clear D gene. Trimming left V 3 bases short and J 6 bases short, with 15 bases between. This CDR3 is 14 amino acids long. Germline V lookup: CDR1 SGHAT, CDR2 FQNNGV.

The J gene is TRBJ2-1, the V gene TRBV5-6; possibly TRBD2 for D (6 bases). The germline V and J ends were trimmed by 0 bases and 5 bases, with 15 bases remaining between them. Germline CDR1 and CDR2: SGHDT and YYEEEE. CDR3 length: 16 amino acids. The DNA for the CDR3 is TGTGCCAGCAGCTTGGTCTTTTCGGGAGCGAACAATGAGCAGTTCTTC. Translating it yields CASSLVFSGANNEQFF.

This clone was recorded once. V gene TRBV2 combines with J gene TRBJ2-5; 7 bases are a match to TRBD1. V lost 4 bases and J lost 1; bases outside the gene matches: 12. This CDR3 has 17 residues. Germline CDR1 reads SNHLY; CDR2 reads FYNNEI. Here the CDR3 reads CASSGLTGQTIQETQYF. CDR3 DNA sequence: TGTGCCAGCAGTGGGCTTACGGGACAGACGATCCAAGAGACCCAGTACTTC.

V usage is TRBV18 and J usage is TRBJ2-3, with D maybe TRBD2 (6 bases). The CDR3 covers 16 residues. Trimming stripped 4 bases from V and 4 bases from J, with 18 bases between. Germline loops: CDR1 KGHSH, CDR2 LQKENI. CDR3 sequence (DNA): TGTGCCAGCTCACACAGAGAACCGCGGGGCGCAGATACGCAGTATTTT. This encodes CASSHREPRGADTQYF.

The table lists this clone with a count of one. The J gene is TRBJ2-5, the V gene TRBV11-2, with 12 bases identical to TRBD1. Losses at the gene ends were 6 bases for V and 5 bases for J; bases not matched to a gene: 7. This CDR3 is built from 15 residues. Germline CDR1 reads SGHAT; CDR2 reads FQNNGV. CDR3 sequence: CASRPGTGGAETQYF. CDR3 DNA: TGTGCCAGCAGACCTGGGACAGGGGGCGCGGAGACCCAGTACTTC. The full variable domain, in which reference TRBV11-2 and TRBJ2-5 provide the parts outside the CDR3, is EAGVAQSPRYKIIEKRQSVAFWCNPISGHATLYWYQQILGQGPKLLIQFQNNGVVDDSQLPKDRFSAERLKGVDSTLKIQPAKLEDSAVYLCASRPGTGGAETQYFGPGTRLLVL.

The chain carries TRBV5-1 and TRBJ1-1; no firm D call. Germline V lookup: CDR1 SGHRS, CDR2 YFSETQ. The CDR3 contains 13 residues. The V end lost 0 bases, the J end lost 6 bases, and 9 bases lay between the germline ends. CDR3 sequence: CASSLGADSEAFF. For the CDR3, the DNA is TGCGCCAGCAGCTTGGGGGCCGACTCTGAAGCTTTCTTT. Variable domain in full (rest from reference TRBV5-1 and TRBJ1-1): KAGVTQTPRYLIKTRGQQVTLSCSPISGHRSVSWYQQTPGQGLQFLFEYFSETQRNKGNFPGRFSGRQFSNSRSEMNVSTLELGDSALYLCASSLGADSEAFFGQGTRLTVV.

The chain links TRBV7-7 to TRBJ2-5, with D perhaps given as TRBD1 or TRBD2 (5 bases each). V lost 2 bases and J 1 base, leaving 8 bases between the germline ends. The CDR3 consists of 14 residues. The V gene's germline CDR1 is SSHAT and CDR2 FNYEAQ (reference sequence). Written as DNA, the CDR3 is TGTGCCAGCAGCTTAACGGGACGCCAAGAGACCCAGTACTTC. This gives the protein CASSLTGRQETQYF.

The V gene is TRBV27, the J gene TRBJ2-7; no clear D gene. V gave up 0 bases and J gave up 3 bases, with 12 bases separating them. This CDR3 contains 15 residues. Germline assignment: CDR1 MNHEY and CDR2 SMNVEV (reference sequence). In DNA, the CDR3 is TGTGCCAGCAGTTTATCGGCCTTTGCCGACTACGAGCAGTACTTC. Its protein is CASSLSAFADYEQYF.

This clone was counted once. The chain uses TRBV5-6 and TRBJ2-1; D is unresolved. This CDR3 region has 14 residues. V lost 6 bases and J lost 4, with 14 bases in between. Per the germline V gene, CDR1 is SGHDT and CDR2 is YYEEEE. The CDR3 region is CASKPQPEYNEQFF. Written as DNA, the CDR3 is TGTGCCAGCAAACCTCAACCCGAGTACAATGAGCAGTTCTTC.

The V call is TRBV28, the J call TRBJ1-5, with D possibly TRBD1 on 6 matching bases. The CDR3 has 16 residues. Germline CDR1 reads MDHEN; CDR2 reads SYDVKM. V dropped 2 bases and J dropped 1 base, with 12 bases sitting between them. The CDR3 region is CASSLEEGVSNQPQHF. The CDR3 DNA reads TGTGCCAGCAGTTTAGAAGAGGGGGTGAGCAATCAGCCCCAGCATTTT.

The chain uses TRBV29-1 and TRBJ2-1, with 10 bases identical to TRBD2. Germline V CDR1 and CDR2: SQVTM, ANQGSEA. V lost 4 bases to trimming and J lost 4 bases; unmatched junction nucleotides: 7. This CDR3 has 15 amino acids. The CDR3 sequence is CSVGLAGEGYNEQFF. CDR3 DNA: TGCAGCGTTGGCCTAGCGGGAGAGGGTTACAATGAGCAGTTCTTC.

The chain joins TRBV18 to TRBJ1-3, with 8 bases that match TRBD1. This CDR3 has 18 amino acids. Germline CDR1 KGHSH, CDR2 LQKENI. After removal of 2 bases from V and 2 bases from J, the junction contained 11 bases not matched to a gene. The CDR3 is CASSPLPGGATPGNTIYF. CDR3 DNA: TGTGCCAGCTCACCATTGCCAGGGGGCGCTACCCCTGGAAACACCATATATTTT.

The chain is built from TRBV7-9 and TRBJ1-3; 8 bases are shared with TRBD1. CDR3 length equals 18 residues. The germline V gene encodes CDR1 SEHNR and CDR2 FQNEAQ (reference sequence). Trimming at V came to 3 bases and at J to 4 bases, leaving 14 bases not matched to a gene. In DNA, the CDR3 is TGTGCCAGCAGCTTGGGACGACTTGACAGGGGCAAAGGAAACACCATATATTTT. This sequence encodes CASSLGRLDRGKGNTIYF.

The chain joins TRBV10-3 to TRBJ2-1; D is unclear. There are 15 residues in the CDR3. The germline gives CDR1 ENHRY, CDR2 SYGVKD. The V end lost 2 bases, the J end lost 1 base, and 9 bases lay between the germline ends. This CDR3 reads CAISEPRPSYNEQFF. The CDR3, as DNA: TGTGCCATCAGTGAGCCAAGGCCGTCCTACAATGAGCAGTTCTTC.

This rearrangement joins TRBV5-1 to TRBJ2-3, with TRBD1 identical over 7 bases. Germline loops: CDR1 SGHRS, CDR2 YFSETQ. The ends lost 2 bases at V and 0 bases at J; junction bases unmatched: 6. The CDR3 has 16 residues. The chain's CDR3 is CASSLASTGSTDTQYF. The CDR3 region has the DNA TGCGCCAGCAGCTTAGCCTCGACAGGGAGCACAGATACGCAGTATTTT.